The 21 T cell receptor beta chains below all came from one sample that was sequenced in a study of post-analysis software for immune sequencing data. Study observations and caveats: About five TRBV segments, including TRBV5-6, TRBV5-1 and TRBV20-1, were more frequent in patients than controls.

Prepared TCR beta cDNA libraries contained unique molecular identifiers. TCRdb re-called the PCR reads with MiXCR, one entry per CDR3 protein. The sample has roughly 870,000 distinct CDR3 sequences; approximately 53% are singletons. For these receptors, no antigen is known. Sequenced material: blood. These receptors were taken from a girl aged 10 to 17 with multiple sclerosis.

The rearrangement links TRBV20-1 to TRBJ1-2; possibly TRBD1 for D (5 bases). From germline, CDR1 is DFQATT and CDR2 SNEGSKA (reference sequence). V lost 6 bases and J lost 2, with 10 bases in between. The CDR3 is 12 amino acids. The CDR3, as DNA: TGCAGTGCGCCCCAGGGCAACTATGGCTACACCTTC. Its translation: CSAPQGNYGYTF.

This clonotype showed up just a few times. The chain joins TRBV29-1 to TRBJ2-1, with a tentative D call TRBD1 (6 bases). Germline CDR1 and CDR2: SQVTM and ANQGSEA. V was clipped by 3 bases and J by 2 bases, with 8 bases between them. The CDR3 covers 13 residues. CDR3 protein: CSVDNRAYNEQFF. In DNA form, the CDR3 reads TGCAGCGTTGATAACAGGGCCTACAATGAGCAGTTCTTC.

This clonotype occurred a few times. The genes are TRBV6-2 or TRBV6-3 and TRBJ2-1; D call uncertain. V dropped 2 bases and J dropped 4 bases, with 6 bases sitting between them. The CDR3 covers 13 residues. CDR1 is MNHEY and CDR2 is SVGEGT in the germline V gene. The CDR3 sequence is CASSYMVYNEQFF. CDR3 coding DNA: TGTGCCAGCAGTTACATGGTTTACAATGAGCAGTTCTTC.

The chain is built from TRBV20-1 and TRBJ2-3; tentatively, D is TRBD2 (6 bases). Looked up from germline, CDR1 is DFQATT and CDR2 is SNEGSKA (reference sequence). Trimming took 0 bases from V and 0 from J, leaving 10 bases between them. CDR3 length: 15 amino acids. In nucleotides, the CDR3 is TGCAGTGCTAGAGATTGGACTACGAGCACAGATACGCAGTATTTT. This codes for CSARDWTTSTDTQYF.

The CDR3 is CASVGANLLSSYNEQFF. CDR3 nucleotides: TGTGCCAGCGTGGGGGCCAACCTTCTGAGCTCCTACAATGAGCAGTTCTTC. The V gene is TRBV28, the J gene TRBJ2-1; D is perhaps TRBD1 (6 bases). CDR1 MDHEN and CDR2 SYDVKM come from the germline V gene. The length of the CDR3 is 17 residues. Trimming left V 8 bases short and J 0 bases short, with 20 bases between.

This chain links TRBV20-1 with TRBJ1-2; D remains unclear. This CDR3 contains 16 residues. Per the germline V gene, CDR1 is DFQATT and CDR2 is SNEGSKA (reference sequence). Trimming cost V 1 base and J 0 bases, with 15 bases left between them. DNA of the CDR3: TGCAGTGCTAGAGGTCCGATTGTGGACTCTAACTATGGCTACACCTTC. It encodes CSARGPIVDSNYGYTF.

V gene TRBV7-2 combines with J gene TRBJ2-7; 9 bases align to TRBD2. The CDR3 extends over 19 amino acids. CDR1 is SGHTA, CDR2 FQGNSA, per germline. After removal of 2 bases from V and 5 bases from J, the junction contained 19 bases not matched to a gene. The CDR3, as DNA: TGTGCCAGCAGCTTAAGGGGGGTGGAGCTAGCGGGGTTGAGGCACGAGCAGTACTTC. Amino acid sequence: CASSLRGVELAGLRHEQYF.

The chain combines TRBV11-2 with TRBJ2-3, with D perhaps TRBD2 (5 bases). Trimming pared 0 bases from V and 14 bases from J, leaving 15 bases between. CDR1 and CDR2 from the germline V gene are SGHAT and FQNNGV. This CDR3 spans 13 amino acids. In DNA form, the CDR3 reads TGTGCCAGCAGCTTAGATAGAGGGCTTCAGCGGTATTTT. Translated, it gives CASSLDRGLQRYF.

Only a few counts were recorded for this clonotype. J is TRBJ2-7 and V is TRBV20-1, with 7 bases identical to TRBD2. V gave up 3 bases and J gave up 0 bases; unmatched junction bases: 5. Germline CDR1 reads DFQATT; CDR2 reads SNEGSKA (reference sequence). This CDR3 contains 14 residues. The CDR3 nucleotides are TGCAGTGCTAGTCTAGCGGAGAGCTCCTACGAGCAGTACTTC. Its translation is CSASLAESSYEQYF.

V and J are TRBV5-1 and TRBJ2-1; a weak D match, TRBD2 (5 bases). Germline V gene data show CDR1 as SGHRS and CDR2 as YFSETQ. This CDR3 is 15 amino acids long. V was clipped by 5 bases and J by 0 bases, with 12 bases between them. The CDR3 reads CASSPDFRSYNEQFF. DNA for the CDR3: TGCGCCAGCAGTCCGGACTTCCGCTCCTACAATGAGCAGTTCTTC.

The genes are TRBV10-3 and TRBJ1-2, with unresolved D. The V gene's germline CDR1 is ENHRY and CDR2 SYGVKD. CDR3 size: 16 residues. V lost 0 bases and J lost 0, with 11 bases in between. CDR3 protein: CAISESGQIPNYGYTF. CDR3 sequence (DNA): TGTGCCATCAGTGAGTCTGGGCAGATACCTAACTATGGCTACACCTTC.

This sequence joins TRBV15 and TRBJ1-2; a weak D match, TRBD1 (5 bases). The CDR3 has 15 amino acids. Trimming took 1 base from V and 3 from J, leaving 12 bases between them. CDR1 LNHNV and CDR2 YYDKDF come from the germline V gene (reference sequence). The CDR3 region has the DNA TGTGCCACCAGCAGAGGAGCAGGGCGAGACTATGGCTACACCTTC. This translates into CATSRGAGRDYGYTF. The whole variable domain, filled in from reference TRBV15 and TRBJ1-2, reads DAMVIQNPRYQVTQFGKPVTLSCSQTLNHNVMYWYQQKSSQAPKLLFHYYDKDFNNEADTPDNFQSRRPNTSFCFLDIRSPGLGDTAMYLCATSRGAGRDYGYTFGSGTRLTVV.

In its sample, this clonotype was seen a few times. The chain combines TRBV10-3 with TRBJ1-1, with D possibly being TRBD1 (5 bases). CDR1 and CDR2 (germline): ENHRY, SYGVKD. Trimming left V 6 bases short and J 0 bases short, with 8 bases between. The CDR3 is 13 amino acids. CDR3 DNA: TGTGCCATCAGCGGACACTTGAACACTGAAGCTTTCTTT. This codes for CAISGHLNTEAFF.

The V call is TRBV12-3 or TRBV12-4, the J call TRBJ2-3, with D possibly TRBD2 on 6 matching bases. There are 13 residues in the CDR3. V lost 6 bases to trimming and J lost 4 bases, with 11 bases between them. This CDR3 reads CASRGSGPDTQYF. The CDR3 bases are TGTGCCAGCAGAGGTAGCGGTCCAGATACGCAGTATTTT.

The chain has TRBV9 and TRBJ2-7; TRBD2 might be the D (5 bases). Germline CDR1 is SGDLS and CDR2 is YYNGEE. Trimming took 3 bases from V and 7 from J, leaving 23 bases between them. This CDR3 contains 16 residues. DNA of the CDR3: TGTGCCAGCAGCGCTGCAGGACGGGGAACTGACAATGAGCAGTACTTC. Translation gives CASSAAGRGTDNEQYF. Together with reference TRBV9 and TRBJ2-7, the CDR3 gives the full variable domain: DSGVTQTPKHLITATGQRVTLRCSPRSGDLSVYWYQQSLDQGLQFLIQYYNGEERAKGNILERFSAQQFPDLHSELNLSSLELGDSALYFCASSAAGRGTDNEQYFGPGTRLTVT.

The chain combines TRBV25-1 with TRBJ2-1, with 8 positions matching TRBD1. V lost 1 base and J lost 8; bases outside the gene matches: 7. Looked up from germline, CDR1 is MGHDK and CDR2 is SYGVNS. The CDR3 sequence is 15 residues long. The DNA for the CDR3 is TGTGCCAGCAGTGAATCGACAGGGGAATGGGATGAGCAGTTCTTC. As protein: CASSESTGEWDEQFF.

The DNA for the CDR3 is TGTGCCAGCAGCCAAGAAGTGGGAAGGTATTACGAGCAGTACTTC. Amino acid sequence: CASSQEVGRYYEQYF. The chain recombines TRBV14 with TRBJ2-7; unclear D gene. The germline CDR1 and CDR2 sequences are SGHDN and FVKESK. This CDR3 contains 15 residues. The germline V and J ends were trimmed by 0 bases and 4 bases, with 13 bases remaining between them.

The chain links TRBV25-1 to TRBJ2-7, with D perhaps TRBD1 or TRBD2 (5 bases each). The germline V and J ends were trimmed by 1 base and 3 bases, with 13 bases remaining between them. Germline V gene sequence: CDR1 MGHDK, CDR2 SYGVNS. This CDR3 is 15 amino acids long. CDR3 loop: CASSESGGQGYEQYF. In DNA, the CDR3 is TGTGCCAGCAGTGAATCCGGAGGTCAGGGCTACGAGCAGTACTTC.

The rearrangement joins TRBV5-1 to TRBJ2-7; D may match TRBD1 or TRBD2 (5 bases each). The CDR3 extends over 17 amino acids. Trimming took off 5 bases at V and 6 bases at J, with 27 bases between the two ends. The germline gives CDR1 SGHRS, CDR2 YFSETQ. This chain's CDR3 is CASRDPGLSGTAGEQYF. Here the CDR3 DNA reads TGCGCCAGCAGAGATCCCGGTCTCTCAGGGACCGCAGGCGAGCAGTACTTC.

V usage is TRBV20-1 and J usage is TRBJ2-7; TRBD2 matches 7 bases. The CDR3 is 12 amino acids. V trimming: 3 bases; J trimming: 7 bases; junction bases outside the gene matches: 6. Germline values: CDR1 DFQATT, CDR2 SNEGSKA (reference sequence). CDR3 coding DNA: TGCAGTGCTAGTTTTGCGGGAGTGGAGCAGTACTTC. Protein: CSASFAGVEQYF.

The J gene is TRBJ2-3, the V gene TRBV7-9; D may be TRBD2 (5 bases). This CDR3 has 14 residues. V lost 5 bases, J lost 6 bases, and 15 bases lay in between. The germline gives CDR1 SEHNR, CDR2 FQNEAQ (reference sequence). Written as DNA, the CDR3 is TGTGCCAGCAGCGCGGGCCAAATTCAGGATACGCAGTATTTT. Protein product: CASSAGQIQDTQYF. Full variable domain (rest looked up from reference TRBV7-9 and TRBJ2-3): DTGVSQNPRHKITKRGQNVTFRCDPISEHNRLYWYRQTLGQGPEFLTYFQNEAQLEKSRLLSDRFSAERPKGSFSTLEIQRTEQGDSAMYLCASSAGQIQDTQYFGPGTRLTVL.